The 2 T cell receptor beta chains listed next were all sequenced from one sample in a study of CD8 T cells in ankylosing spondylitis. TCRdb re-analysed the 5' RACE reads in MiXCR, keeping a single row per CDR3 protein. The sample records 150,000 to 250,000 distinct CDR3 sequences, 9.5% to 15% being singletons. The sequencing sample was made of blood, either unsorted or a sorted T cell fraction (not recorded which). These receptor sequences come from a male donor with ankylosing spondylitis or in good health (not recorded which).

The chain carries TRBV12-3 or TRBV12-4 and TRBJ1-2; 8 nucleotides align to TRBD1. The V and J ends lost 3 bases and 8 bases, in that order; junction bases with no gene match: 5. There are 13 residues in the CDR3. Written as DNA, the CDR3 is TGTGCCAGCAGTTTGACAGGGGAGACGGGCTACACCTTC. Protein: CASSLTGETGYTF.

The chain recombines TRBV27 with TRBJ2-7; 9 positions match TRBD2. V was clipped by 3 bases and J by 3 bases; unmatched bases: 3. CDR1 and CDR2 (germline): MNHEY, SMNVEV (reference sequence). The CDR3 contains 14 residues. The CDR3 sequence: CASSFSGSVYEQYF. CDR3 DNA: TGTGCCAGCAGTTTTAGCGGGAGTGTCTACGAGCAGTACTTC.